The 8 T cell receptor beta chains below come from one sample, sequenced in a study of blood T cell repertoires in COVID-19. The repertoire was sequenced with immunoSEQ multiplex PCR; TCRdb's copy has only in-frame clones and lacks some. Here the sample spans a few hundred thousand clones, around 89% being singletons. The sequenced sample consisted of peripheral blood. The receptors were sampled from a woman aged 50 to 65 with COVID-19, enrolled during active disease.

V usage is TRBV7-9 and J usage is TRBJ2-1, with 9 bases fitting TRBD2. From germline, CDR1 is SEHNR and CDR2 FQNEAQ (reference sequence). This CDR3 comprises 16 residues. V gave up 5 bases and J gave up 3 bases; unmatched junction bases: 8. CDR3 loop: CASSPTSGPLYNEQFF. CDR3 bases: TGTGCCAGCAGCCCCACTAGCGGGCCACTCTACAATGAGCAGTTCTTC.

The chain employs TRBV9 and TRBJ2-1; D gene ambiguous. V lost 1 base to trimming and J lost 5 bases, with 10 bases between them. The CDR3 has 14 amino acids. Germline lookup yields CDR1 SGDLS and CDR2 YYNGEE. Here the CDR3 reads CASSVLPLNNEQFF. The CDR3 coding sequence is TGTGCCAGCAGCGTACTTCCACTCAACAATGAGCAGTTCTTC.

This clone is a singleton in its sample. CDR3 sequence: CASSLDRLTFANTGELFF. Here the CDR3 DNA reads TGTGCCAGCAGTTTGGACAGGCTAACTTTCGCGAACACCGGGGAGCTGTTTTTT. The chain is built from TRBV27 and TRBJ2-2; 7 nucleotides agree with TRBD1. This CDR3 region has 18 residues. Unmatched junction bases numbered 10, after V lost 3 bases and J lost 0 bases. Germline CDR1 reads MNHEY; CDR2 reads SMNVEV (reference sequence).

This chain uses TRBV6-1 with TRBJ2-5; 8 bases align to TRBD2. After removal of 3 bases from V and 5 bases from J, the junction contained 8 bases not matched to a gene. Germline-derived CDR1 and CDR2 are MNHNS and SASEGT. The CDR3 totals 15 residues. CDR3 amino acids: CASSESGGGRETQYF. The CDR3 bases are TGTGCCAGCAGTGAGAGCGGGGGCGGGCGGGAGACCCAGTACTTC.

V usage is TRBV11-3 and J usage is TRBJ2-1, with 11 bases aligning to TRBD2. The trim removed 7 bases at V and 9 bases at J, leaving 14 bases unmatched. Germline V lookup: CDR1 SGHNT, CDR2 YENEEA. The CDR3 totals 16 residues. DNA of the CDR3: TGTGCCAGCAAAACCCGACGACTAGCGGGATCCGGTGAGCAGTTCTTC. Translating gives CASKTRRLAGSGEQFF.

The genes are TRBV19 and TRBJ2-4, with D possibly TRBD2 on 6 matching bases. CDR1 is LNHDA and CDR2 is SQIVND in the germline V gene (reference sequence). V lost 7 bases and J lost 3, with 16 bases in between. This CDR3 is 15 amino acids long. For the CDR3, the DNA is TGTGCCAGTACCAAACTCGGAGGGGTCAAAAACATTCAGTACTTC. Amino acid sequence: CASTKLGGVKNIQYF.

The chain combines TRBV2 with TRBJ1-5; a possible D gene is TRBD1 (5 bases). The V end lost 3 bases, the J end lost 0 bases, and 12 bases lay between the germline ends. Per the germline V gene, CDR1 is SNHLY and CDR2 is FYNNEI. The length of the CDR3 is 16 residues. CDR3 amino acids: CASSDRAPFSNQPQHF. The CDR3 DNA reads as TGTGCCAGCAGTGACAGGGCCCCCTTTAGCAATCAGCCCCAGCATTTT. Variable domain in full (rest from reference TRBV2 and TRBJ1-5): EPEVTQTPSHQVTQMGQEVILRCVPISNHLYFYWYRQILGQKVEFLVSFYNNEISEKSEIFDDQFSVERPDGSNFTLKIRSTKLEDSAMYFCASSDRAPFSNQPQHFGDGTRLSIL.

V gene TRBV2 combines with J gene TRBJ2-2; the match to TRBD1 covers 8 bases. The V and J ends lost 3 bases and 4 bases, in that order; junction bases with no gene match: 1. This CDR3 is 14 amino acids long. In germline, CDR1 is SNHLY, CDR2 FYNNEI. Written as DNA, the CDR3 is TGTGCCAGCAGTGATCAGGGGGCCACCGGGGAGCTGTTTTTT. Translated: CASSDQGATGELFF.